This is a list of T cell receptor beta chains from one sample in a study of control samples from healthy donors and cancer patients. The assay was immunoSEQ multiplex PCR, and TCRdb's table has in-frame clones only and misses some. The table records some 7,300 clones, about 70% of them present only once. The source material was formalin-fixed, paraffin-embedded tissue. These receptors came from a male donor with melanoma. Each CDR3 is given without its conserved first and last residue. A row's size may be missing; if present it is once, few, many or a size class.

clone size | J gene | V gene | CDR3 protein
- | TRBJ2-3 | TRBV6-2/TRBV6-3 | ASSYRTGGSTDTQY
- | TRBJ2-3 | TRBV6-6 | ASSSTGTSTDTQY
- | TRBJ2-3 | TRBV11-2 | ASSPTSVGTQY
- | TRBJ1-2 | TRBV11-1 | ASSDRGTGVGYT
- | TRBJ1-2 | TRBV4-3 | ASSPNPPGQGNYGYT
- | TRBJ2-2 | TRBV9 | ASSVQGHGELF
- | TRBJ1-4 | TRBV6-5 | ASSVLPHNEKLF
once | TRBJ1-2 | TRBV2 | ASSDSRGHGYT
- | TRBJ2-6 | TRBV10-3 | AISGRASGGSGANVLT
- | TRBJ1-5 | TRBV21-1 | ASSHLGGAPNNSNQPQH
- | TRBJ2-1 | TRBV7-6 | ASSLEGVEAGYNEQF
- | TRBJ2-3 | TRBV7-8 | ASSPRRSGGTTDTQY
- | TRBJ1-2 | TRBV7-2 | ASSKTQGPYGYT
- | TRBJ1-5 | TRBV9 | ASSVGTGGGQPQH
- | TRBJ2-7 | TRBV15 | ATSREGPVPHEQY
- | TRBJ1-5 | TRBV19 | ASSSPEGAVNSNQPQH
- | TRBJ1-4 | TRBV7-9 | ASSLSRVLF
- | TRBJ2-4 | TRBV29-1 | SALESQGGAKNIQY
few | TRBJ2-3 | TRBV7-6 | ASSSTPDGLDTQY
medium-sized | TRBJ1-5 | TRBV7-9 | ASSFGFSDQPQH
- | TRBJ2-6 | TRBV14 | ASSRAPFSGANVLT
- | TRBJ1-1 | TRBV20-1 | SARPQGRAF
- | TRBJ1-1 | TRBV21-1 | ASSALTGYTEAF
- | TRBJ2-3 | TRBV4-1 | ASSQETSGGLDTQY
- | TRBJ2-7 | TRBV7-9 | ASSLGVRYEQY
- | TRBJ1-6 | TRBV11-1 | ASSRLQGANSPLH
- | TRBJ2-6 | TRBV6-5 | ASSYRGPGANVLT
- | TRBJ1-2 | TRBV4-3 | ASSQGIRRESGYT
- | TRBJ1-6 | TRBV27 | ASWQGRNSPLH
- | TRBJ2-6 | TRBV16 | ASSQDSSGANVLT
- | TRBJ1-1 | TRBV4-1 | TSSQGAPGSGNTEAF
- | TRBJ1-3 | TRBV30 | AWSRTGQNTIY
- | TRBJ2-5 | TRBV10-3 | AISESQQEETQY
few | TRBJ1-3 | TRBV4-2 | ASSQADNSGNTIY
large | TRBJ1-1 | TRBV19 | ASSIDSVGPEAF
- | TRBJ2-3 | TRBV6-5 | ASSSTDTQY
- | TRBJ1-4 | TRBV29-1 | SVSIGEKLF
- | TRBJ1-3 | TRBV2 | ASSGLAGNTIY
- | TRBJ2-1 | TRBV30 | AWTRDRGDEQF